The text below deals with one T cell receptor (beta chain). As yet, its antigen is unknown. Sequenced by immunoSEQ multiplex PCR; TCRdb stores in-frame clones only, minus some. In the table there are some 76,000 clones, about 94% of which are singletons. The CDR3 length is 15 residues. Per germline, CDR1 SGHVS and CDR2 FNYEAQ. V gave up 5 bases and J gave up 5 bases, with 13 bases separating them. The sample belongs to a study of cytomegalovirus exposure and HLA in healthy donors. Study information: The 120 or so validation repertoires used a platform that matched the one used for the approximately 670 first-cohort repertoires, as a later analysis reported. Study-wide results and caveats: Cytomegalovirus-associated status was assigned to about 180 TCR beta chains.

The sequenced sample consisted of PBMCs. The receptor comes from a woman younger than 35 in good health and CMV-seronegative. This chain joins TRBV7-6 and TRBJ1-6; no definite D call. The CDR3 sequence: CASSPLGGNNSPLHF. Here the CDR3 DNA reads TGTGCCAGCAGCCCGCTGGGAGGTAATAATTCACCCCTCCACTTT.